These 19 T cell receptor beta chains were sequenced from one sample in a study of blood T cell repertoires in COVID-19. TCRdb's copy holds only in-frame clones and misses some; the assay was immunoSEQ multiplex PCR. The sample records about 100,000 clones, roughly 80% being singletons. The sample taken for sequencing was peripheral blood. Receptors originate from a woman older than 75 with active or convalescent COVID-19.

The rearrangement uses TRBV28 and TRBJ1-2; 7 nucleotides match TRBD1. Looked up from germline, CDR1 is MDHEN and CDR2 is SYDVKM. With V trimmed by 1 base and J by 1 base, 3 bases remained unmatched. The CDR3 sequence is 15 residues long. In nucleotides, the CDR3 is TGTGCCAGCAGTTTATCCAGGGGGATTAACTATGGCTACACCTTC. As protein: CASSLSRGINYGYTF.

This chain connects TRBV28 to TRBJ2-7; D gene unclear. The germline CDR1 and CDR2 sequences are MDHEN and SYDVKM. CDR3 length equals 13 residues. V shed 4 bases and J shed 5 bases, with 12 bases lying between them. The CDR3 DNA reads as TGTGCCAGCAGTTCCTCGAACCAGGACGAGCAGTACTTC. As protein: CASSSSNQDEQYF.

The gene calls are TRBV19 and TRBJ1-4, with 8 nucleotides matching TRBD1. The CDR3 extends over 17 amino acids. The germline V gene has CDR1 LNHDA and CDR2 SQIVND (reference sequence). With V trimmed by 9 bases and J by 2 bases, 14 bases remained unmatched. The DNA for the CDR3 is TGTGCCAGCGCAGGGGGCGGACTTTACCGGACTAATGAAAAACTGTTTTTT. Translation gives CASAGGGLYRTNEKLFF.

The rearrangement links TRBV19 to TRBJ1-1; D gene unclear. Germline CDR1 reads LNHDA; CDR2 reads SQIVND (reference sequence). The CDR3 loop spans 15 amino acids. V was clipped by 4 bases and J by 0 bases, with 12 bases between them. The CDR3: CASSTIGGLNTEAFF. In DNA, the CDR3 is TGTGCCAGTAGTACTATCGGAGGATTGAACACTGAAGCTTTCTTT.

Only a few counts were recorded for this clone. The chain couples TRBV28 to TRBJ1-1; no clear D. This CDR3 contains 11 residues. The V end lost 6 bases, the J end lost 1 base, and 3 bases lay between the germline ends. Germline assignment: CDR1 MDHEN and CDR2 SYDVKM. CDR3 DNA: TGTGCCAGCAGCAGGAACACTGAAGCTTTCTTT. Encoded protein: CASSRNTEAFF.

V and J are TRBV18 and TRBJ2-1; 9 bases match TRBD1. The CDR3 covers 14 residues. In germline, CDR1 is KGHSH, CDR2 LQKENI. After removal of 7 bases from V and 7 bases from J, the junction contained 8 bases not matched to a gene. CDR3 residues: CASYHGTGSNEQFF. CDR3 nucleotides: TGTGCCAGCTACCACGGGACAGGGTCTAATGAGCAGTTCTTC.

This chain joins TRBV6-5 and TRBJ2-1; D remains ambiguous. The CDR3 contains 13 residues. CDR1 is MNHEY, CDR2 SVGAGI, per germline. V gave up 2 bases and J gave up 6 bases, with 8 bases separating them. The CDR3: CASSYRWANEQFF. For the CDR3, the DNA is TGTGCCAGCAGTTACCGCTGGGCCAATGAGCAGTTCTTC.

CDR3 loop: CASGNQVGGSEAFF. CDR3 nucleotide sequence: TGTGCCAGCGGGAATCAGGTGGGGGGGAGTGAAGCTTTCTTT. The V call is TRBV28, the J call TRBJ1-1, with a weak D call TRBD1 (5 bases). Germline V gives CDR1 MDHEN, CDR2 SYDVKM. V dropped 8 bases and J dropped 7 bases, with 20 bases sitting between them. The CDR3 has 14 residues.

This clone was seen only a few times. This chain connects TRBV3-1 (or the pseudogene TRBV3-2) to TRBJ1-1, with D uncertain. CDR1 LGHDT and CDR2 YNNKEL come from the germline V gene (reference sequence). V was pared by 5 bases and J by 2 bases, with 9 bases between. The CDR3 loop spans 13 amino acids. In nucleotides, the CDR3 is TGTGCCAGCAGCATCGGGAGCAACACTGAAGCTTTCTTT. Translation: CASSIGSNTEAFF.

The CDR3 here is CSVGNGSLTDTQYF. The CDR3 nucleotides read TGCAGCGTTGGTAATGGCTCCCTCACAGATACGCAGTATTTT. The chain uses TRBV29-1 and TRBJ2-3; no reliable D call. V was trimmed by 4 bases and J by 2 bases, leaving 13 bases between them. This CDR3 spans 14 amino acids. The germline V gene encodes CDR1 SQVTM and CDR2 ANQGSEA.

The CDR3 region has the DNA TGTGCCAGCAGCTTGAGGTGGGAGTACCCCTCTGGAAACACCATATATTTT. It encodes CASSLRWEYPSGNTIYF. The chain recombines TRBV5-6 with TRBJ1-3; D call uncertain. The CDR3 runs 17 residues. The germline V gene encodes CDR1 SGHDT and CDR2 YYEEEE. Trimming removed 1 base at V and 0 bases at J, with 14 bases between.

This chain uses TRBV6-4 with TRBJ2-3, with 10 bases matching TRBD2. The CDR3 covers 16 residues. V lost 2 bases to trimming and J lost 5 bases; unmatched junction nucleotides: 7. CDR1 is MRHNA and CDR2 is SNTAGT in the germline V gene. CDR3 nucleotide sequence: TGTGCCAGCAGTGACGCTAGCGGGGGAAGGGGAGATACGCAGTATTTT. It encodes CASSDASGGRGDTQYF.

The chain joins TRBV5-1 to TRBJ1-2, with unresolved D. Germline V CDR1 and CDR2: SGHRS, YFSETQ. This CDR3 is 16 amino acids long. V lost 6 bases and J 0 bases, leaving 18 bases between the germline ends. The CDR3 sequence: CASTYSTEVANYGYTF. The DNA of the CDR3 is TGCGCCAGCACCTATTCGACGGAGGTAGCTAACTATGGCTACACCTTC.

V usage is TRBV28 and J usage is TRBJ1-5; D may be TRBD1 (5 bases). There are 11 residues in the CDR3. Germline loops: CDR1 MDHEN, CDR2 SYDVKM. In DNA, the CDR3 is TGTGGCTCGGGGGGTAGTCAGCCCCAGCATTTT. The encoded protein is CGSGGSQPQHF.

This clone was found once. The chain carries TRBV6-5 and TRBJ1-2; TRBD1 matches at 7 bases. Germline V gene lookup returns CDR1 MNHEY and CDR2 SVGAGI. Germline trimming cut 0 bases from V and 9 bases from J; bases unmatched to any gene: 13. The CDR3 has 16 amino acids. In DNA form, the CDR3 reads TGTGCCAGCAGTTACTCGAGTAGGGGGCAAGTCATCCGCTACACCTTC. Translating it yields CASSYSSRGQVIRYTF.

The chain couples TRBV2 to TRBJ2-5, with 7 nucleotides matching TRBD2. The trim removed 5 bases at V and 1 base at J, leaving 4 bases unmatched. CDR1 and CDR2 (germline): SNHLY, FYNNEI. The CDR3 is made up of 14 amino acids. The CDR3 spells CASSRDYSQETQYF. CDR3 in DNA: TGTGCCAGCAGTCGGGACTACTCCCAAGAGACCCAGTACTTC.

The chain couples TRBV6-5 to TRBJ2-5, with D possibly being TRBD1 (6 bases). Trimming pared 7 bases from V and 5 bases from J, leaving 20 bases between. This CDR3 is 15 amino acids long. The V gene's germline CDR1 is MNHEY and CDR2 SVGAGI. CDR3 bases: TGTGCCAGCACCCGGGACACTCTTGGGGGTGAGACCCAGTACTTC. Protein: CASTRDTLGGETQYF.

The gene calls are TRBV24-1 and TRBJ2-1, with D perhaps TRBD1 (6 bases). The CDR3 has 13 amino acids. Germline V gene sequence: CDR1 KGHDR, CDR2 SFDVKD. The V end lost 9 bases, the J end lost 4 bases, and 12 bases lay between the germline ends. CDR3 in amino acids: CATGQTDYNEQFF. For the CDR3, the DNA is TGTGCCACCGGACAGACAGATTACAATGAGCAGTTCTTC.

This chain links TRBV5-1 with TRBJ2-1; TRBD1 agrees at 8 bases. CDR3 size: 15 residues. Germline V CDR1 and CDR2: SGHRS, YFSETQ. V dropped 0 bases and J dropped 5; count of bases not matched to a gene: 4. The CDR3 reads CASSLARQGNNEQFF. CDR3 sequence (DNA): TGCGCCAGCAGCTTGGCTCGACAGGGGAACAATGAGCAGTTCTTC.